This T cell receptor beta chain was found in a study of chemoradiotherapy in HPV16-positive cancers. From germline, CDR1 is GTSNPN and CDR2 SVGIG (reference sequence). CDR3 size: 14 residues. The ends were cut back, 2 bases at V and 3 bases at J, with 13 bases in the middle. Data came from immunoSEQ multiplex PCR; TCRdb stores just in-frame clones and leaves some out. Here the sample spans approximately 28,000 clones, roughly nine tenths being singletons. The sample was blood, taken from a patient who underwent chemoradiotherapy. The V call is TRBV30, the J call TRBJ1-2; no clear D gene. The source is a human donor with HPV-associated anogenital cancer. The CDR3 is CAWSSPGVYYGYTF. CDR3 in DNA: TGTGCCTGGAGTAGCCCCGGGGTTTACTATGGCTACACCTTC.